The T cell receptor (beta chain) described here comes from a study of blood T cell repertoires in COVID-19. Background on the study: T cells, B-cell-depleted T cells, or PBMCs provided the cDNA or gDNA that served as material.

Clones were sequenced by immunoSEQ multiplex PCR, and TCRdb holds only the in-frame ones, with some missing. The repertoire holds under 200,000 clones, with 70% to 90% as singletons. Trimming cost V 7 bases and J 5 bases; bases outside gene matches: 12. CDR3 length: 15 amino acids. CDR1 is SGHTS, CDR2 YDEGEE, per germline. The sample comprised peripheral blood. The sequence came from a woman aged 45-60 years with COVID-19, enrolled during active disease. The chain is built from TRBV5-8 and TRBJ2-5; TRBD1 aligns across 9 bases. The DNA of the CDR3 is TGTGCCAGCGTCCGGACAGGGGCCTCATGGGAGACCCAGTACTTC. This gives the protein CASVRTGASWETQYF.